This TCR beta chain was recovered during a study of tissue T cells after allogeneic stem cell transplantation. Whole-study findings and limits: The study did not identify alloreactive or antigen-specific tissue TCRs, and some clones might be persisting host cells. Anatomically similar tissues had similar TCR repertoires within each patient. Across patients, clones rarely overlapped, yet motif clusters were shared tissue-specifically.

Sequencing of TCRbeta CDR3 at survey depth gave sequences and template counts. Measured with immunoSEQ multiplex PCR; TCRdb has only the in-frame clones, and not every one. The sample contains roughly 51,000 clones, about three quarters of which appear only once. As for this clone: Its matching antigen is unknown. Mouse gene names apply. The read ends 1 residue early relative to the CDR3; the germline J gene fills the gap.

From germline, CDR1 is SNHLY and CDR2 FYNGKV (reference sequence). The ends lost 4 bases at V and 0 bases at J; junction bases unmatched: 5. This CDR3 comprises 16 residues. The source material was sorted cells pooled from one or two spleens. The chain employs TRBV3 and TRBJ2-3; 9 bases match TRBD2. The receptor was isolated from a pool of C57BL/6 mice in good health. This CDR3 reads CASSSTGGSSAETLYF. The sequenced part of the CDR3 DNA is TGTGCCAGCAGCTCGACTGGGGGTTCTAGTGCAGAAACGCTGTAT.